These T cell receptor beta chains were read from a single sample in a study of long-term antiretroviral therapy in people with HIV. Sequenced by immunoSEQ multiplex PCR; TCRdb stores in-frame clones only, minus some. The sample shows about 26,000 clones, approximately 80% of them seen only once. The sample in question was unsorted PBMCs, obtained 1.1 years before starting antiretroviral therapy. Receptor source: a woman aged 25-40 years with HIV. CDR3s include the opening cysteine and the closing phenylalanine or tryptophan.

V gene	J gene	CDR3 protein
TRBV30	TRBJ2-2	CAWGGRGLHTGELFF
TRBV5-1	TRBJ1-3	CASSLHQTGSGNTIYF
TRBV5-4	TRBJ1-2	CASSFTGGYGYTF
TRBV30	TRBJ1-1	CAWTSGQPYEAFF
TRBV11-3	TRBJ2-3	CASSLILTDTQYF
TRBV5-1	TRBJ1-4	CASSPGTGGEKLFF
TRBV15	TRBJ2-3	CATSRDRRGAADTQYF
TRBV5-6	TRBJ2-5	CASSSYYQMETQYF
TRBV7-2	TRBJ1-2	CASSRPGDYGYTF
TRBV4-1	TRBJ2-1	CASRISTGSGDYNEQFF
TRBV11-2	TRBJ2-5	CASSPGRARETQYF
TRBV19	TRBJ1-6	CASSGPDHVNSPLHF
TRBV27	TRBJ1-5	CASSLSGKFNQPQHF
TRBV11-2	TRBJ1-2	CASSLVGQPRSDGYTF
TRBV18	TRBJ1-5	CASSQSEGAQPQHF
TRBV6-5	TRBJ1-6	CASREGGYNSPLHF
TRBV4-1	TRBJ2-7	CASSQGFRDKTYEQYF
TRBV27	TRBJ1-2	CASSLTAQYYGYTF
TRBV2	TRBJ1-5	CASTVDSYNQPQHF
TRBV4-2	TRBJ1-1	CASRFSAEAFF
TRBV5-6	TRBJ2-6	CASSLGSSGANVLTF
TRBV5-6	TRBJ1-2	CASSPSGTVYGYTF
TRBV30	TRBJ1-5	CAWSQAGGNKNQPQHF
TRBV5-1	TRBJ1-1	CASSPGTANTEAFF
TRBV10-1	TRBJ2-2	CASSRGNTGELFF
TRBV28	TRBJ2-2	CASRLGGVGELFF
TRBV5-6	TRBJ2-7	CASSPYLRLGEQYF
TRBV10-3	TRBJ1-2	CAISEGEGPVNYGYTF
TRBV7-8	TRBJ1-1	CASSFPPSIANTEAFF
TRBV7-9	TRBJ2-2	CASILTGGKTGELFF
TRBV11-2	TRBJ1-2	CASSLGGNYGYTF
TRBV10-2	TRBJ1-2	CASFTPGIQYGYTF
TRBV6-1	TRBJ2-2	CASREDRGQVGELFF
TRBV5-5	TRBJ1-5	CASSLDSNQPQHF
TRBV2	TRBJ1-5	CASRAGLSSFRPQHF
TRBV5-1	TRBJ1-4	CASSKTGMDEKLFF
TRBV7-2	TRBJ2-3	CASSLRRGSTDTQYF
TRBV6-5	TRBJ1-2	CASSYGTTYGYTF
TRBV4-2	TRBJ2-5	CASSQRGRGASETQYF
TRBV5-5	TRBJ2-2	CASSFTPLNTGELFF
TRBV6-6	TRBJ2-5	CATRGGSQETQYF
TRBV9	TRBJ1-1	CASSVRRGEAFF
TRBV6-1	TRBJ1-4	CASCRGGIDEKLFF
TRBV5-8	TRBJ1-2	CASSSYRGRGYGYTF
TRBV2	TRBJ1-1	CASSVWQTNTEAFF
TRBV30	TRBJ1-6	CAWSDGRTNSPLHF
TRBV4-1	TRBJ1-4	CASSQDPGNEKLFF
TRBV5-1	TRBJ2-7	CASSSGMTGREQYF
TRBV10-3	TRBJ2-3	CAIRPERGIAHTQYF
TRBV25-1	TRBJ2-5	CASSEEGLRETQYF
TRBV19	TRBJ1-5	CASSGFGNQPQHF
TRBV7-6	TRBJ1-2	CASSAQGAPYGYTF
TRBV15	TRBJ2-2	CATSRGTGGIGELFF
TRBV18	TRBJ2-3	CASSRNGVDTDTQYF
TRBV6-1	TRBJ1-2	CASSTSGAGYYGYTF
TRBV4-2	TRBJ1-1	CASSQYLGGNTEAFF
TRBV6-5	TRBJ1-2	CASSYSRGQGGGYTF